This T cell receptor (beta chain) was recovered during a study of cytomegalovirus exposure and HLA in healthy donors. Germline CDR1 is ENHRY and CDR2 is SYGVKD. Trimming removed 7 bases at V and 1 base at J, with 10 bases between. The CDR3 is 13 residues long. PCR primers comprised 60 Vbeta and 13 Jbeta primers. Profiled with immunoSEQ multiplex PCR; TCRdb holds only in-frame clones, not every one. The sample includes 190,000 or so clones, 80% of them seen just once. The chain recombines TRBV10-3 with TRBJ1-1; tentative D call: TRBD1 (5 bases). This clonotype was obtained from a boy between 10 and 17 years old in good health and CMV-seronegative. Sequenced input: PBMCs. The CDR3 nucleotides are TGTGCCATCACCTTGACAGAGAACACTGAAGCTTTCTTT. Translation: CAITLTENTEAFF.